These T cell receptor beta chains were read from a single sample in a study of T cell responses to AZD1222 COVID-19 vaccine. Libraries were prepared by immunoSEQ multiplex PCR; TCRdb keeps only in-frame clonotypes and omits some of them. The sample includes about 140,000 clones, 92% of them seen just once. The sequences come from peripheral blood, collected 28 days after the second AZD1222 dose. The receptors stem from an adult who received the AZD1222 COVID-19 vaccine. CDR3s leave out the opening cysteine and the closing phenylalanine or tryptophan. Each record gives: D gene, CDR3 length, J gene, V gene, CDR3 protein. A D gene is named only where the DNA matches it firmly.

d_gene: TRBD1; len: 14; j_gene: TRBJ1-1; v_gene: TRBV4-3; CDR3aa: ASSPGQGHRGTEAF
d_gene: .; len: 11; j_gene: TRBJ1-1; v_gene: TRBV5-1; CDR3aa: ASSQGQDDSAF
d_gene: .; len: 12; j_gene: TRBJ2-1; v_gene: TRBV6-5; CDR3aa: ASRPRRGYNEQF
d_gene: TRBD1; len: 14; j_gene: TRBJ1-2; v_gene: TRBV19; CDR3aa: ASSMGTGGPYYGYT
d_gene: .; len: 12; j_gene: TRBJ1-1; v_gene: TRBV21-1; CDR3aa: ASSKLAVNTEAF
d_gene: .; len: 15; j_gene: TRBJ2-6; v_gene: TRBV4-3; CDR3aa: ASSQDSSYSGANVLT
d_gene: TRBD1; len: 14; j_gene: TRBJ1-3; v_gene: TRBV5-1; CDR3aa: ASSWGQANSGNTIY
d_gene: TRBD1; len: 13; j_gene: TRBJ1-1; v_gene: TRBV6-6; CDR3aa: ASSSGTGGNTEAF
d_gene: .; len: 14; j_gene: TRBJ2-2; v_gene: TRBV6-1; CDR3aa: ASSALWGKATGELF
d_gene: .; len: 12; j_gene: TRBJ1-2; v_gene: TRBV6-5; CDR3aa: ASSNSETNYGYT
d_gene: .; len: 12; j_gene: TRBJ1-5; v_gene: TRBV7-2; CDR3aa: ASSLVGGNQPQH
d_gene: .; len: 11; j_gene: TRBJ2-7; v_gene: TRBV6-5; CDR3aa: ASSSNRWAEQY
d_gene: .; len: 11; j_gene: TRBJ1-2; v_gene: TRBV28; CDR3aa: ASTSQTPRGYT
d_gene: .; len: 12; j_gene: TRBJ1-1; v_gene: TRBV10-3; CDR3aa: AISPGMMNTEAF
d_gene: .; len: 10; j_gene: TRBJ1-2; v_gene: TRBV9; CDR3aa: ASSAGEYGYT
d_gene: TRBD2; len: 10; j_gene: TRBJ2-1; v_gene: TRBV11-1; CDR3aa: ASSREGGEQF
d_gene: .; len: 12; j_gene: TRBJ2-5; v_gene: TRBV29-1; CDR3aa: SVEGLRNQETQY
d_gene: .; len: 11; j_gene: TRBJ1-6; v_gene: TRBV7-2; CDR3aa: ASSPPEGRPLH
d_gene: .; len: 12; j_gene: TRBJ1-6; v_gene: TRBV3-1/TRBV3-2; CDR3aa: ASSQGQAGSPLH
d_gene: TRBD2; len: 11; j_gene: TRBJ2-3; v_gene: TRBV12-3/TRBV12-4; CDR3aa: ASSGGATDTQY
d_gene: .; len: 12; j_gene: TRBJ1-5; v_gene: TRBV19; CDR3aa: ASSIIPRGQPQH
d_gene: .; len: 12; j_gene: TRBJ1-1; v_gene: TRBV18; CDR3aa: ASSQRPEGTEAF